The following is a T cell receptor beta chain sequence with its context. Trimming cost V 5 bases and J 6 bases; bases outside gene matches: 5. The CDR3 consists of 14 residues. The germline V gene has CDR1 MNHEY and CDR2 SVGAGI. This sample was included in a study of memory CD4+ T cells and cytomegalovirus serostatus. Single viable CD3+CD4+CD8-CD45RO+ cells were sorted as the memory CD4+ T cells. Using immunoSEQ multiplex PCR, the repertoire was profiled, and TCRdb retains in-frame clones only, with some absent. Altogether over 75,000 clones are present, under 90% being singletons, with the ten largest covering 3.6%.

The material sequenced was memory CD4+ T cells from blood. The TCR comes from an adult in good health and CMV-seropositive. The chain combines TRBV6-5 with TRBJ1-4, with TRBD1 identical over 8 bases. CDR3 sequence reads: CASSKGTGYEKLFF. Written as DNA, the CDR3 is TGTGCCAGCAGTAAGGGGACAGGTTATGAAAAACTGTTTTTT.